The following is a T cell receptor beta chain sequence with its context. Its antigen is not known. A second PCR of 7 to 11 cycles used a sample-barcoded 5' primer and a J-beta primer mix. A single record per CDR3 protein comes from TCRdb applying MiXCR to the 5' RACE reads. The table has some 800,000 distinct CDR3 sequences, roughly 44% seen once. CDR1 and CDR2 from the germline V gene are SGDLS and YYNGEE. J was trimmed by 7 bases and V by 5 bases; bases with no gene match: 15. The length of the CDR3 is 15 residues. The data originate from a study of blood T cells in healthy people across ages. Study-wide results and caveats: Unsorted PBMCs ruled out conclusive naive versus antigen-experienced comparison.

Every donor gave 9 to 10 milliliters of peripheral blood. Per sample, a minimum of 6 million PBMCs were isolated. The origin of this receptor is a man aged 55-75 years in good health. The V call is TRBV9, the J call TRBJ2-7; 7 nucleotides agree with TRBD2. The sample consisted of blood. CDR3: CASSGGQLVRGEQYF. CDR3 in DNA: TGTGCCAGCAGTGGGGGTCAACTAGTGCGGGGGGAGCAGTACTTC.